The 14 T cell receptor beta chains in this list originate from one sample, sequenced in a study of OX40 agonist ivuxolimab in advanced cancers. The library was prepared using the immunoSEQ multiplex PCR assay. TCRdb stores this immuneACCESS table with in-frame sequences only. Part of the clones is absent; in the studies checked, under half of the shortfall reflects unresolved V genes, and no reason is known for the rest. In this sample the table shows around 60,000 clones, 70% to 90% of which occur a single time. The ten largest clonotypes hold 15% to 20% of the sample. The sample consisted of CD4+ or CD8+ T cells sorted from blood, taken in a trial of the OX40 agonist ivuxolimab. The receptors here all came from an adult with an advanced solid tumor such as melanoma, head and neck, liver or kidney cancer.

The chain uses TRBV28 and TRBJ2-7; D possibly corresponds to TRBD1 (7 bases). The V gene's germline CDR1 is MDHEN and CDR2 SYDVKM. Trimming left V 3 bases short and J 3 bases short, with 12 bases between. The CDR3 runs to 14 residues. The CDR3 sequence: CASSFTGEVYEQYF. DNA of the CDR3: TGTGCCAGCAGTTTTACAGGGGAGGTCTACGAGCAGTACTTC. Variable domain in full (rest from reference TRBV28 and TRBJ2-7): DVKVTQSSRYLVKRTGEKVFLECVQDMDHENMFWYRQDPGLGLRLIYFSYDVKMKEKGDIPEGYSVSREKKERFSLILESASTNQTSMYLCASSFTGEVYEQYFGPGTRLTVT.

The J gene is TRBJ1-5, the V gene TRBV7-2; the D gene is possibly TRBD1 (6 bases). This CDR3 spans 15 amino acids. Germline loops: CDR1 SGHTA, CDR2 FQGNSA. V lost 9 bases and J 1 base, leaving 16 bases between the germline ends. The CDR3 DNA is TGTGCCAGACCTTGGGGGCTGATGAGCAATCAGCCCCAGCATTTT. Residues: CARPWGLMSNQPQHF.

The chain joins TRBV11-2 to TRBJ2-5; TRBD1 aligns across 7 bases. The V segment lost 5 bases and the J segment 5 bases; nucleotides outside the gene matches: 11. Germline V gene lookup returns CDR1 SGHAT and CDR2 FQNNGV. This CDR3 comprises 15 residues. CDR3 in amino acids: CASSEGDSRSETQYF. CDR3 sequence (DNA): TGTGCCAGCAGCGAAGGGGACAGCCGTTCGGAGACCCAGTACTTC.

V and J are TRBV6-1 and TRBJ2-1; 9 nucleotides align to TRBD1. V was pared by 6 bases and J by 3 bases, with 6 bases of the junction left unmatched. Per the germline V gene, CDR1 is MNHNS and CDR2 is SASEGT. The CDR3 covers 15 residues. CDR3 sequence: CASSGGQGGYNEQFF. The CDR3 DNA is TGTGCCAGCAGCGGGGGACAGGGAGGCTACAATGAGCAGTTCTTC.

The V and J genes are TRBV6-6 and TRBJ1-2; D possibly corresponds to TRBD1 (6 bases). Germline CDR1 reads MNHNY; CDR2 reads SVGAGI (reference sequence). Trimming stripped 5 bases from V and 2 bases from J, with 9 bases between. This CDR3 has 13 residues. The CDR3 nucleotides read TGTGCCAGCAGTGGGGGGGGCAACTATGGCTACACCTTC. Protein sequence: CASSGGGNYGYTF.

The rearrangement uses TRBV28 and TRBJ2-3, with no clear D. Germline values: CDR1 MDHEN, CDR2 SYDVKM. This CDR3 region has 16 residues. The V end was cut by 5 bases, the J end by 1 base, with 16 bases between. The CDR3 sequence is CASSPPGPSGTDTQYF. CDR3 nucleotide sequence: TGTGCCAGCAGTCCTCCGGGCCCCTCGGGCACAGATACGCAGTATTTT. Full variable domain (rest looked up from reference TRBV28 and TRBJ2-3): DVKVTQSSRYLVKRTGEKVFLECVQDMDHENMFWYRQDPGLGLRLIYFSYDVKMKEKGDIPEGYSVSREKKERFSLILESASTNQTSMYLCASSPPGPSGTDTQYFGPGTRLTVL.

The chain uses TRBV5-1 and TRBJ2-3; 7 nucleotides align to TRBD1. Germline-derived CDR1 and CDR2 are SGHRS and YFSETQ. This CDR3 is built from 14 residues. V was pared by 2 bases and J by 2 bases, with 2 bases of the junction left unmatched. The CDR3, as DNA: TGCGCCAGCAGCTTTGACAGGGTCACAGATACGCAGTATTTT. Amino acids: CASSFDRVTDTQYF.

The V call is TRBV19, the J call TRBJ2-4, with a possible D match to TRBD1 (6 bases). CDR3 length: 13 residues. Germline loops: CDR1 LNHDA, CDR2 SQIVND (reference sequence). V gave up 4 bases and J gave up 5 bases, with 9 bases separating them. The CDR3 protein is CASSSRGENIQYF. The CDR3 coding sequence is TGTGCCAGTAGTAGCAGGGGCGAAAACATTCAGTACTTC.

This clone was observed once. The gene calls are TRBV11-2 and TRBJ2-7; TRBD1 matches 12 bases. From germline, CDR1 is SGHAT and CDR2 FQNNGV. J was trimmed by 1 base and V by 2 bases; bases with no gene match: 9. The CDR3 contains 18 residues. CDR3 amino acids: CASSLHWGTGGESYEQYF. CDR3 sequence (DNA): TGTGCCAGCAGCTTACATTGGGGGACAGGGGGCGAGTCCTACGAGCAGTACTTC. Full variable domain (missing parts from reference TRBV11-2 and TRBJ2-7): EAGVAQSPRYKIIEKRQSVAFWCNPISGHATLYWYQQILGQGPKLLIQFQNNGVVDDSQLPKDRFSAERLKGVDSTLKIQPAKLEDSAVYLCASSLHWGTGGESYEQYFGPGTRLTVT.

The chain joins TRBV11-1 to TRBJ1-1; D gene unclear. Trimming pared 3 bases from V and 4 bases from J, leaving 12 bases between. Germline V gene lookup returns CDR1 SGHAT and CDR2 FQDESV (reference sequence). The CDR3 sequence is 14 residues long. CDR3: CASSLHVGGTEAFF. For the CDR3, the DNA is TGTGCCAGCAGCTTGCACGTCGGAGGCACTGAAGCTTTCTTT.

The rearrangement links TRBV7-6 to TRBJ2-7; D is possibly TRBD1 or TRBD2 (5 bases each). In germline, CDR1 is SGHVS, CDR2 FNYEAQ. The V end was cut by 9 bases, the J end by 5 bases, with 23 bases between. CDR3 length equals 15 residues. CDR3 protein: CASNARDGPFDEQYF. DNA of the CDR3: TGTGCCAGTAACGCTAGGGACGGGCCCTTTGACGAGCAGTACTTC.

This rearrangement joins TRBV7-3 to TRBJ2-2; 11 nucleotides match TRBD2. The CDR3 totals 17 residues. Germline V lookup: CDR1 SGHTA, CDR2 FQGTGA. After removal of 5 bases from V and 3 bases from J, the junction contained 8 bases not matched to a gene. The CDR3 region is CASSPVSGREYTGELFF. The CDR3 nucleotides are TGTGCCAGCAGCCCGGTTAGCGGGAGGGAATACACCGGGGAGCTGTTTTTT.

The chain employs TRBV15 and TRBJ1-6; no definite D call. V was clipped by 5 bases and J by 5 bases, with 13 bases between them. Per the germline V gene, CDR1 is LNHNV and CDR2 is YYDKDF (reference sequence). The CDR3 length is 15 residues. CDR3 bases: TGTGCCACCAGCGGCGGGCGCGACGATAATTCACCCCTCCACTTT. Its translation: CATSGGRDDNSPLHF.

This clone was counted a few times. This chain links TRBV18 with TRBJ1-1; maybe TRBD1 (6 bases). Trimming stripped 6 bases from V and 1 base from J, with 12 bases between. This CDR3 contains 14 residues. Per the germline V gene, CDR1 is KGHSH and CDR2 is LQKENI. The CDR3 nucleotides read TGTGCCAGCTCCCTACCGACAGGGAACACTGAAGCTTTCTTT. It is translated as CASSLPTGNTEAFF.